One and the same sample provided the 14 T cell receptor beta chains below, sequenced in a study of response to subunit inactivated influenza vaccine (dated by TCRdb to the late 2010s). The library was prepared using RT-PCR. Sequencing was carried out with an Illumina HiSeq 2500. TCRdb cleaned the public reads at Q25 with fastp, built clones with MiXCR and kept in-frame beta chains. When rows share a CDR3 protein, they turn into one entry using the most common DNA and genes. The sample data list under 550,000 distinct CDR3 sequences, and approximately 7.6% of these were observed just once. Jointly, the top ten make up 10% to 15% of the sample. Sequences were derived from PBMCs from blood, sampled approximately 25 months after vaccination. The receptor set was obtained from a man aged 50-75 years who received an inactivated influenza vaccine. Donor details come from another sample of the same person, matched by shared clones.

This clonotype showed up many times. The chain has TRBV5-6 and TRBJ1-2; no definite D call. V was cut by 4 bases and J by 4 bases, with 8 bases left in between. The germline gives CDR1 SGHDT, CDR2 YYEEEE. The CDR3 is 12 amino acids. The DNA of the CDR3 is TGTGCCAGCAGCACCACAGCCTATGGCTACACCTTC. Its translation: CASSTTAYGYTF.

In its sample, this clonotype was seen a few times. V is TRBV27 and J is TRBJ1-2; D is unclear. CDR3 length equals 14 residues. V dropped 2 bases and J dropped 5 bases, with 12 bases sitting between them. CDR1 is MNHEY, CDR2 SMNVEV, per germline (reference sequence). In DNA, the CDR3 is TGTGCCAGCAGTTTAAAGGGCATGGGATATGGCTACACCTTC. Protein product: CASSLKGMGYGYTF.

Remarks on this clonotype: This could be a read error, since a much larger clone is one nucleotide away. The genes are TRBV3-1 and TRBJ2-1, with 7 bases lining up with TRBD1. V lost 10 bases, J lost 5 bases, and 11 bases stayed unmatched. Germline CDR1 reads LGHDT; CDR2 reads YNNKEL (reference sequence). The CDR3 is made up of 14 amino acids. The CDR3 reads CATGVGQPNNEQFF. The CDR3 nucleotides read TGTGCCACCGGGGTGGGACAGCCAAACAATGAGCAGTTCTTC.

This clonotype was detected only a few times. The chain links TRBV5-4 to TRBJ2-2; TRBD1 matches at 9 bases. V shed 3 bases and J 6 bases; nucleotides not matched to a gene: 6. CDR1 is SGHNT and CDR2 is YYREEE in the germline V gene (reference sequence). The CDR3 has 15 amino acids. The CDR3 sequence: CASSSDRGLAGELFF. The CDR3 nucleotides read TGTGCCAGCAGCTCGGACAGGGGCTTGGCCGGGGAGCTGTTTTTT.

In its sample, this clonotype was seen many times. The rearrangement uses TRBV11-1 and TRBJ2-2; D call uncertain. V was shortened by 4 bases and J by 2 bases, with 5 bases between the two germline ends. From germline, CDR1 is SGHAT and CDR2 FQDESV (reference sequence). CDR3 size: 13 residues. The CDR3 here is CASSYVNTGELFF. Written as DNA, the CDR3 is TGTGCCAGCAGCTACGTTAACACCGGGGAGCTGTTTTTT. Using reference TRBV11-1 and TRBJ2-2 for the parts outside the CDR3, the full variable domain is EAEVAQSPRYKITEKSQAVAFWCDPISGHATLYWYRQILGQGPELLVQFQDESVVDDSQLPKDRFSAERLKGVDSTLKIQPAELGDSAMYLCASSYVNTGELFFGEGSRLTVL.

In its sample, this clonotype was seen a few times. This chain links TRBV7-2 with TRBJ2-3; D is undetermined. CDR1 is SGHTA, CDR2 FQGNSA, per germline. The CDR3 consists of 14 residues. Trimming took 2 bases from V and 1 from J, leaving 7 bases between them. In nucleotides, the CDR3 is TGTGCCAGCAGCTTATTCGTGGGCACAGATACGCAGTATTTT. It translates to CASSLFVGTDTQYF. Full variable domain (outside the CDR3, taken from reference TRBV7-2 and TRBJ2-3): GAGVSQSPSNKVTEKGKDVELRCDPISGHTALYWYRQSLGQGLEFLIYFQGNSAPDKSGLPSDRFSAERTGGSVSTLTIQRTQQEDSAVYLCASSLFVGTDTQYFGPGTRLTVL.

This clonotype was observed many times. V and J are TRBV12-3 or TRBV12-4 and TRBJ1-6; tentative D call: TRBD1 (6 bases). This CDR3 is 16 amino acids long. Trimming took 2 bases from V and 9 from J, leaving 17 bases between them. In DNA, the CDR3 is TGTGCCAGCAGTTTACCAGGGGCACCCTTCGGTTCACCCCTCCACTTT. As protein: CASSLPGAPFGSPLHF.

The genes are TRBV20-1 and TRBJ2-1; D tentatively reads TRBD1 or TRBD2 (6 bases each). Germline V gene data show CDR1 as DFQATT and CDR2 as SNEGSKA (reference sequence). This CDR3 spans 15 amino acids. V dropped 0 bases and J dropped 6 bases, with 15 bases sitting between them. DNA for the CDR3: TGCAGTGCTAGAGATTGGAGGGGGAAGTCCAATGAGCAGTTCTTC. This encodes CSARDWRGKSNEQFF.

This chain links TRBV7-8 with TRBJ1-2; D possibly corresponds to TRBD1 (5 bases). Germline V gene sequence: CDR1 SGHVS, CDR2 FQNEAQ. Deletions cut 1 base from V and 2 bases from J, with 11 bases between. The CDR3 spans 15 residues. The CDR3 coding sequence is TGTGCCAGCAGCTTAGTTCCAGGGTGGAACTATGGCTACACCTTC. This encodes CASSLVPGWNYGYTF.

This clonotype showed up just a few times. The chain carries TRBV20-1 and TRBJ2-2; 7 bases are shared with TRBD2. Looked up from germline, CDR1 is DFQATT and CDR2 is SNEGSKA (reference sequence). The CDR3 is made up of 15 amino acids. The V gene end was trimmed by 1 base and the J gene end by 6 bases; junction bases not matched to a gene: 8. The CDR3 DNA sequence: TGCAGTGCTAGAGTTGGCGGGAGTGGAGCCGGGGAGCTGTTTTTT. This sequence encodes CSARVGGSGAGELFF.

With respect to this clonotype: The junction shows a germline mismatch at one end, possibly a read error. This chain connects TRBV4-3 to TRBJ1-3; no reliable D call. Germline lookup yields CDR1 LGHNA and CDR2 YSLEER. This CDR3 has 15 residues. The CDR3 sequence is CASSGPAVSGNSIYF. In nucleotides, the CDR3 is TGCGCCAGCAGCGGTCCCGCGGTCTCTGGAAACAGCATATATTTT.

This chain joins TRBV5-5 and TRBJ1-1; D is unclear. Per the germline V gene, CDR1 is SGHKS and CDR2 is YYEKEE (reference sequence). Trimming stripped 4 bases from V and 1 base from J, with 14 bases between. The CDR3 runs to 15 residues. The CDR3 loop reads CASSPTAGRNTEAFF. CDR3 sequence (DNA): TGTGCCAGCAGCCCGACTGCGGGGAGGAACACTGAAGCTTTCTTT.

This clonotype was seen repeatedly, ten times or more. The chain combines TRBV7-2 with TRBJ1-5; D call uncertain. Germline V gene sequence: CDR1 SGHTA, CDR2 FQGNSA. V dropped 4 bases and J dropped 0 bases, with 10 bases sitting between them. The CDR3 spans 15 residues. The CDR3 reads CASSSAGNSNQPQHF. As DNA, the CDR3 is TGTGCCAGCAGCTCCGCAGGTAATAGCAATCAGCCCCAGCATTTT. Complete variable domain (other parts from reference TRBV7-2 and TRBJ1-5): GAGVSQSPSNKVTEKGKDVELRCDPISGHTALYWYRQSLGQGLEFLIYFQGNSAPDKSGLPSDRFSAERTGGSVSTLTIQRTQQEDSAVYLCASSSAGNSNQPQHFGDGTRLSIL.

This clonotype was counted between two and nine times. The rearrangement joins TRBV12-3 or TRBV12-4 to TRBJ1-1, with a possible D match to TRBD1 (5 bases). The CDR3 has 12 residues. V lost 4 bases and J lost 5, with 8 bases in between. The CDR3 here is CASSYGATEAFF. CDR3 nucleotides: TGTGCCAGCAGTTACGGGGCTACTGAAGCTTTCTTT.